This T cell receptor (beta chain) emerged from a study of tumor-infiltrating lymphocytes in primary liver carcinoma. Study summary: Aged between 30 and 69 years, the patients were men and women.

The study's findings and limits: Tumor region pairs outstripped tumor-adjacent and tumor-blood pairs in overlap. Tumor top-250-clone fractions significantly exceeded those of blood (p = 0.039).

With respect to this clonotype: Its antigen is unknown. Relative to the germline gene, one junction end is altered; a read error may explain this.

The template, roughly 0.45 ug total RNA, yielded TCR beta cDNA made with a constant-region primer. Investigators got TCR beta libraries out of three nested multiplex PCR rounds, done with slightly modified ARM-PCR. For approximately 11 cycles apiece, the opening two PCR rounds ran with TRBV1-TRBV30 forward primers and a C-beta reverse primer. TCRdb used MiXCR to reprocess the multiplex PCR reads, holding one entry per CDR3 protein. The sample lists some 320,000 distinct CDR3 sequences, approximately 60% seen once, with 9% in the top ten. CDR3 size: 15 residues. CDR1 and CDR2 from the germline V gene are LGHNA and YSLEER. The researchers obtained blood RNA from unsorted whole blood and also extracted germline DNA.

The source is a man aged 35-49 years with primary liver carcinoma and hepatitis B virus infection. This chain joins TRBV4-3 and TRBJ1-4; no definite D call. Sequences were obtained from peripheral blood. The CDR3 nucleotides read TGCGCCAGCAGGAGAGGGATGTTAACTAAGGAAAAACTGTTTTTT. Encoded protein: CASRRGMLTKEKLFF.